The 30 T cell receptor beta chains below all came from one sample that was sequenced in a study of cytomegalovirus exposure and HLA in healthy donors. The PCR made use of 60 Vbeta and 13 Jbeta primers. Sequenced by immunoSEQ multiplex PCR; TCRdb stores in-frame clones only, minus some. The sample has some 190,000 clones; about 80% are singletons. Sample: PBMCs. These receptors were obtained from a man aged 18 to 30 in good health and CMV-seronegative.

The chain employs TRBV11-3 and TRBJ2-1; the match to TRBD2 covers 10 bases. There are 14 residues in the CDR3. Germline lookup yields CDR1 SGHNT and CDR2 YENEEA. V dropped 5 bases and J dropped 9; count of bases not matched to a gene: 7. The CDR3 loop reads CASSRSGGPREQFF. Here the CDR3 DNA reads TGTGCCAGCAGCCGTAGCGGGGGGCCCCGTGAGCAGTTCTTC.

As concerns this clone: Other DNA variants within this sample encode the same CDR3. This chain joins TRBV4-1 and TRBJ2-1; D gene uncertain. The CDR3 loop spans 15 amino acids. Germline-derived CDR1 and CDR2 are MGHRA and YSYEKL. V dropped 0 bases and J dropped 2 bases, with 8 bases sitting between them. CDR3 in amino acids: CASSQDGGTYNEQFF. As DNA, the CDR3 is TGCGCCAGCAGCCAAGACGGCGGTACCTACAATGAGCAGTTCTTC.

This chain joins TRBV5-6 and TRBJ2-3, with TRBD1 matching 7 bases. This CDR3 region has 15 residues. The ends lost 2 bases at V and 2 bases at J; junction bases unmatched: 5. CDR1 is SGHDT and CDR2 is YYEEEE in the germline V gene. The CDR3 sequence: CASSFDRADTDTQYF. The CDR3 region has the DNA TGTGCCAGCAGCTTCGACAGGGCCGACACAGATACGCAGTATTTT.

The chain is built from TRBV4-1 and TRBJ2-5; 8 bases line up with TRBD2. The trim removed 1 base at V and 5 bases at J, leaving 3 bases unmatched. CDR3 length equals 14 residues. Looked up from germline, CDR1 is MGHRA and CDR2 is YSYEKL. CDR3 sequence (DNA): TGCGCCAGCAGCCAAGGTCCGGGGGGGGAGACCCAGTACTTC. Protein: CASSQGPGGETQYF.

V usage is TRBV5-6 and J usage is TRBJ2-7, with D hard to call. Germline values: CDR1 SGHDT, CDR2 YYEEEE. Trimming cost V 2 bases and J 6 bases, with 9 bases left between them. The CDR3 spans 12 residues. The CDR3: CASSFTRAEQYF. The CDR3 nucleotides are TGTGCCAGCAGCTTCACGCGAGCCGAGCAGTACTTC.

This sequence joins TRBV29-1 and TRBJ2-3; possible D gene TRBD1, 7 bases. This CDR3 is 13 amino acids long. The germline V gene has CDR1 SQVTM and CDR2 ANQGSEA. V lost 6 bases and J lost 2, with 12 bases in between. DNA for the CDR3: TGCAGCGTGGAGGGACAGAACACAGATACGCAGTATTTT. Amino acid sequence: CSVEGQNTDTQYF.

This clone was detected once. The CDR3 nucleotides are TGTGCCAGTAGCCCCCAATGGCTAGCGGGGGGCCACGAGCAGTACTTC. The encoded protein is CASSPQWLAGGHEQYF. The V and J genes are TRBV19 and TRBJ2-7; 11 bases fit TRBD2. Germline V CDR1 and CDR2: LNHDA, SQIVND (reference sequence). This CDR3 is 16 amino acids long. Trimming at V came to 6 bases and at J to 5 bases, leaving 12 bases not matched to a gene.

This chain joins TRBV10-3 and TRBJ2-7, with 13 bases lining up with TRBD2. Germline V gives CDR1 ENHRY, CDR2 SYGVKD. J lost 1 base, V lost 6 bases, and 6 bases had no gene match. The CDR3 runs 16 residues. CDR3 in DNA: TGTGCCATCAGAGCCGGGACTAGCGGGGCTTCCTACGAGCAGTACTTC. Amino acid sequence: CAIRAGTSGASYEQYF.

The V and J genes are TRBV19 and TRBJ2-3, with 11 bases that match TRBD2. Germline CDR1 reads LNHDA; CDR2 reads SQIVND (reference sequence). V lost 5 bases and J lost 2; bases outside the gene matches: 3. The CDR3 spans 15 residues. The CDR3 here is CASSLSGRATDTQYF. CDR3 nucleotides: TGTGCCAGTAGTCTTAGCGGGAGGGCCACAGATACGCAGTATTTT.

This CDR3 reads CASSVAGVYNEQFF. The CDR3 region has the DNA TGCGCCAGCAGCGTAGCGGGAGTGTACAATGAGCAGTTCTTC. The chain uses TRBV5-1 and TRBJ2-1; 9 bases agree with TRBD2. CDR3 length equals 14 residues. V lost 4 bases and J lost 4; bases outside the gene matches: 3. The V gene's germline CDR1 is SGHRS and CDR2 YFSETQ.

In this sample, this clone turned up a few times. CDR3 region: CASSVGDIRIQETQYF. The CDR3 nucleotides read TGTGCCAGCAGCGTGGGGGACATTCGAATCCAAGAGACCCAGTACTTC. J is TRBJ2-5 and V is TRBV9; a possible D gene is TRBD1 (6 bases). Germline assignment: CDR1 SGDLS and CDR2 YYNGEE. Trimming stripped 2 bases from V and 1 base from J, with 15 bases between. The CDR3 is 16 amino acids.

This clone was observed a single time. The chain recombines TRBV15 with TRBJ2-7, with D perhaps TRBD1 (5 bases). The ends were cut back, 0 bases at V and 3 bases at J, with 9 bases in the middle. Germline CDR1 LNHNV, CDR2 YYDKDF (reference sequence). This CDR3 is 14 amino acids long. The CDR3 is CATSRDLGDYEQYF. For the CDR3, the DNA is TGTGCCACCAGCAGAGATTTAGGGGACTACGAGCAGTACTTC.

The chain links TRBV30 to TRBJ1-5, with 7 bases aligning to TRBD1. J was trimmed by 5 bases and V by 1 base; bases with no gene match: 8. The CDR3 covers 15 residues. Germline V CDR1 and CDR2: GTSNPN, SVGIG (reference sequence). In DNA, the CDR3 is TGTGCCTGGAGTGGTAACGGACAGGTGTATCAGCCCCAGCATTTT. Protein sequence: CAWSGNGQVYQPQHF.

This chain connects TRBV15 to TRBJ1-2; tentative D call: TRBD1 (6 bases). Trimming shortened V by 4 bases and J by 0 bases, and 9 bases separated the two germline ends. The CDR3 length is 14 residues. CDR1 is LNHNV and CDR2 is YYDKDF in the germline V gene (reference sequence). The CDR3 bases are TGTGCCACCAGCAAACAGGGAGCTAACTATGGCTACACCTTC. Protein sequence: CATSKQGANYGYTF.

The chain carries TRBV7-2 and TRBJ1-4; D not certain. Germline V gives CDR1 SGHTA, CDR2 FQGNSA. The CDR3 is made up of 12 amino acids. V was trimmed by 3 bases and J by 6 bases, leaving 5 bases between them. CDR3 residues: CASSFSHEKLFF. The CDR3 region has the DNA TGTGCCAGCAGCTTTAGCCATGAAAAACTGTTTTTT.

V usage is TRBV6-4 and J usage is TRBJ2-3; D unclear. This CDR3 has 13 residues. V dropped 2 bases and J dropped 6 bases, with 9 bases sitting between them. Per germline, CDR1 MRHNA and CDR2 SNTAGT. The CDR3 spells CASSDGEADTQYF. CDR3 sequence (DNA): TGTGCCAGCAGTGACGGAGAGGCGGATACGCAGTATTTT.

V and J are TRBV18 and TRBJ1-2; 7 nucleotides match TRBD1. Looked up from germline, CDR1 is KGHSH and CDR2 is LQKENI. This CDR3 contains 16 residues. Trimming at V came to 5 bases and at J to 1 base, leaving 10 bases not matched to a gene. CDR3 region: CASSSGTAVFNYGYTF. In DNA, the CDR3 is TGTGCCAGCTCATCCGGGACAGCAGTCTTTAACTATGGCTACACCTTC. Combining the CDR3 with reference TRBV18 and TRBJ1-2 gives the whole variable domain NAGVMQNPRHLVRRRGQEARLRCSPMKGHSHVYWYRQLPEEGLKFMVYLQKENIIDESGMPKERFSAEFPKEGPSILRIQQVVRGDSAAYFCASSSGTAVFNYGYTFGSGTRLTVV.

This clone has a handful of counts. In DNA, the CDR3 is TGTGCCAGCAGCCAGACAGGGAATCAAGAGACCCAGTACTTC. It is translated as CASSQTGNQETQYF. The chain recombines TRBV7-2 with TRBJ2-5, with 7 bases matching TRBD1. J was trimmed by 2 bases and V by 5 bases; bases with no gene match: 5. Germline assignment: CDR1 SGHTA and CDR2 FQGNSA. This CDR3 has 14 amino acids.

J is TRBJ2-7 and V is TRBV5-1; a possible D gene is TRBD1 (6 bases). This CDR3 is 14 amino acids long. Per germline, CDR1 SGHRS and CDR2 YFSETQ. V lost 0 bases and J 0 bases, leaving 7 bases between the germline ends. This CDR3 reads CASSLGGPSYEQYF. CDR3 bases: TGCGCCAGCAGCTTGGGGGGGCCCTCCTACGAGCAGTACTTC.

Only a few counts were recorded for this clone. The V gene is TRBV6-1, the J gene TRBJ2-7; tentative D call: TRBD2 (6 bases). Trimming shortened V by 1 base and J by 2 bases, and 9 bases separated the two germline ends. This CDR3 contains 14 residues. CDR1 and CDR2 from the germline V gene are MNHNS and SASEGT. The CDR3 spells CASSEVGTPYEQYF. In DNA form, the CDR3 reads TGTGCCAGCAGTGAAGTTGGGACTCCCTACGAGCAGTACTTC.

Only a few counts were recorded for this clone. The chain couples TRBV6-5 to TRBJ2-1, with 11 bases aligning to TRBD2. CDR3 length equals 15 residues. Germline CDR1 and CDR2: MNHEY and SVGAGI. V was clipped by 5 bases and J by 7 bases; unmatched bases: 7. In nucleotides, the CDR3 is TGTGCCAGCAGTCGATTAGCGGGAGGGCGGAATGAGCAGTTCTTC. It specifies CASSRLAGGRNEQFF.

CDR3 loop: CASSYSPGNTEAFF. CDR3 sequence (DNA): TGTGCCAGCAGTTACTCGCCAGGGAACACTGAAGCTTTCTTT. The V and J genes are TRBV6-5 and TRBJ1-1; D is undetermined. V gave up 0 bases and J gave up 1 base, with 6 bases separating them. The V gene's germline CDR1 is MNHEY and CDR2 SVGAGI. There are 14 residues in the CDR3.

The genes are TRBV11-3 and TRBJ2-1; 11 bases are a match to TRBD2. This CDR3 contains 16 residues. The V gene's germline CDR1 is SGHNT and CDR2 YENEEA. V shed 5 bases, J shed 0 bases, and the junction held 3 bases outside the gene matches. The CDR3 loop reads CASSVAGGHSYNEQFF. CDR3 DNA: TGTGCCAGCAGCGTAGCGGGAGGGCACTCCTACAATGAGCAGTTCTTC.

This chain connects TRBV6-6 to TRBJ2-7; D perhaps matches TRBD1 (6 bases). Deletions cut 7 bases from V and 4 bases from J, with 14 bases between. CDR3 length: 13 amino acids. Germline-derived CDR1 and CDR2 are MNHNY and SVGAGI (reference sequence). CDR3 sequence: CASNQRQGYEQYF. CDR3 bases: TGTGCCAGCAACCAACGTCAGGGGTACGAGCAGTACTTC.

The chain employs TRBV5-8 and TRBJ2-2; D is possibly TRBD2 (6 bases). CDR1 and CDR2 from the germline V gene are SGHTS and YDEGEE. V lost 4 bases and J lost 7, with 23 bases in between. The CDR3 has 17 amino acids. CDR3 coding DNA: TGTGCCAGCAGCCGTAATAGCGGACTTGGGCCTCTCGGGGAGCTGTTTTTT. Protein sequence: CASSRNSGLGPLGELFF.

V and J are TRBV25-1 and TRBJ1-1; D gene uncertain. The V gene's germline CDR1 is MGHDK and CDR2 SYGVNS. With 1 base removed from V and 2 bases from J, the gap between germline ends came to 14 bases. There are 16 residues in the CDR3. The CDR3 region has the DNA TGTGCCAGCAGTGAATTATGGTCAGGTTCCAACACTGAAGCTTTCTTT. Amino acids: CASSELWSGSNTEAFF.

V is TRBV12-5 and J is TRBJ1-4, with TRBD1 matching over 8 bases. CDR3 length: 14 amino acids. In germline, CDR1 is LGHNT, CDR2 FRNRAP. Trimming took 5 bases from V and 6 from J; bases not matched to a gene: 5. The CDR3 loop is CASGKDRADEKLFF. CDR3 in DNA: TGTGCTAGTGGTAAGGACAGGGCCGATGAAAAACTGTTTTTT.

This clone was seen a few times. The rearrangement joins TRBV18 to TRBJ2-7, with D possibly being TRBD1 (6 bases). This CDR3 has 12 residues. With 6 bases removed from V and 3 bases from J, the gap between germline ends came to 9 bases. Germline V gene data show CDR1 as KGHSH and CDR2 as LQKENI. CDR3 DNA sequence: TGTGCCAGCTCCACAGGGATCTACGAGCAGTACTTC. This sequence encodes CASSTGIYEQYF.

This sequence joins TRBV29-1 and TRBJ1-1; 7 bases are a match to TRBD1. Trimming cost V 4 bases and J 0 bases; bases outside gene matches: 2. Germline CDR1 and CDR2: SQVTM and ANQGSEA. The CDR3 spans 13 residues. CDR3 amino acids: CSVVGQLNTEAFF. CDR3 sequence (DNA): TGCAGCGTTGTGGGACAGCTGAACACTGAAGCTTTCTTT.

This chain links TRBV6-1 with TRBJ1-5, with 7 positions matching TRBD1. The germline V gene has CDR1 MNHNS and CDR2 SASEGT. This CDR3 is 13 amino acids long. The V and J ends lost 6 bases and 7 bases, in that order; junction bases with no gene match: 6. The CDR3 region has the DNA TGTGCCAGCAGCCGACAGGGAGGCCAGCCCCAGCATTTT. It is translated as CASSRQGGQPQHF.